Each of the 17 T cell receptor beta chains below was sequenced from the same sample in a study of T cells in tuberculosis. Generated by immunoSEQ multiplex PCR, the TCRdb table keeps only in-frame clones and is missing some. Of 25,000 to 35,000 clones listed, over 95% are singletons. The specimen was PBMCs. These TCRs come from a donor aged 10 to 29 with latent tuberculosis or without tuberculosis infection.

The chain recombines TRBV6-5 with TRBJ2-3; 13 bases map to TRBD2. CDR1 and CDR2 (germline): MNHEY, SVGAGI. The CDR3 totals 16 residues. V was clipped by 2 bases and J by 4 bases; unmatched bases: 3. The CDR3 sequence is CASSYQLAGGPDTQYF. CDR3 DNA sequence: TGTGCCAGCAGTTACCAACTAGCGGGAGGGCCAGATACGCAGTATTTT.

The chain joins TRBV18 to TRBJ2-7; TRBD1 matches at 7 bases. Trimming took 2 bases from V and 1 from J; bases not matched to a gene: 11. The CDR3 runs to 17 residues. The germline V gene has CDR1 KGHSH and CDR2 LQKENI. The CDR3 loop reads CASSPVKSKGASYEQYF. For the CDR3, the DNA is TGTGCCAGCTCACCAGTCAAATCTAAGGGGGCGTCCTACGAGCAGTACTTC.

This sequence joins TRBV7-9 and TRBJ1-3; D unclear. Looked up from germline, CDR1 is SEHNR and CDR2 is FQNEAQ (reference sequence). The CDR3 spans 14 residues. V lost 5 bases, J lost 4 bases, and 12 bases lay in between. The CDR3 is CASSHNREGNTIYF. In DNA form, the CDR3 reads TGTGCCAGCAGCCACAACCGGGAAGGAAACACCATATATTTT.

V and J are TRBV28 and TRBJ2-5; a possible D gene is TRBD1 (5 bases). CDR1 MDHEN and CDR2 SYDVKM come from the germline V gene. The ends were cut back, 5 bases at V and 5 bases at J, with 24 bases in the middle. The CDR3 has 17 amino acids. This chain's CDR3 is CASSEVWGGNLEETQYF. CDR3 bases: TGTGCCAGCAGTGAGGTATGGGGCGGCAACCTTGAGGAGACCCAGTACTTC.

This clone was detected once. J is TRBJ2-3 and V is TRBV5-6, with a possible D match to TRBD2 (6 bases). CDR3 length: 15 amino acids. Germline V gene lookup returns CDR1 SGHDT and CDR2 YYEEEE. The V and J ends lost 6 bases and 6 bases respectively, with 20 bases between them. CDR3 amino acids: CASTWRTGGRDTQYF. The CDR3 DNA reads TGTGCCAGCACCTGGAGGACCGGGGGTCGGGATACGCAGTATTTT.

The J gene is TRBJ1-5, the V gene TRBV5-6; 9 nucleotides agree with TRBD1. With V trimmed by 3 bases and J by 0 bases, 7 bases remained unmatched. CDR1 and CDR2 from the germline V gene are SGHDT and YYEEEE. The CDR3 has 17 residues. The CDR3 loop reads CASSSWGQGYSNQPQHF. The CDR3 DNA reads as TGTGCCAGCAGCTCCTGGGGACAGGGATATAGCAATCAGCCCCAGCATTTT.

The chain carries TRBV10-1 and TRBJ2-3; D is uncertain. This CDR3 comprises 13 residues. The V and J ends lost 3 bases and 5 bases respectively, with 9 bases between them. Germline values: CDR1 WNHNN, CDR2 SYGVQD (reference sequence). The CDR3 sequence: CASSDGGKDTQYF. The CDR3 DNA reads TGCGCCAGCAGTGATGGCGGCAAAGATACGCAGTATTTT.

The chain carries TRBV6-1 and TRBJ2-5; the D gene is possibly TRBD2 (6 bases). Germline V gene data show CDR1 as MNHNS and CDR2 as SASEGT. Trimming removed 2 bases from V and 5 bases from J, with 12 bases in between. This CDR3 spans 14 amino acids. CDR3: CASSELGTVETQYF. As DNA, the CDR3 is TGTGCCAGCAGTGAATTGGGGACTGTCGAGACCCAGTACTTC.

This clone occurred a few times. The rearrangement links TRBV7-8 to TRBJ2-7; no definite D call. Trimming stripped 2 bases from V and 2 bases from J, with 13 bases between. Germline loops: CDR1 SGHVS, CDR2 FQNEAQ. This CDR3 comprises 15 residues. CDR3 protein: CASSLSEAVAYEQYF. The CDR3 nucleotides are TGTGCCAGCAGCTTATCAGAGGCTGTCGCCTACGAGCAGTACTTC.

This chain links TRBV5-6 with TRBJ1-1; D remains unclear. The CDR3 runs to 11 residues. Trimming took 2 bases from V and 7 from J, leaving 6 bases between them. Germline lookup yields CDR1 SGHDT and CDR2 YYEEEE. This CDR3 is CASSFRGEAFF. CDR3 nucleotide sequence: TGTGCCAGCAGCTTTCGAGGTGAAGCTTTCTTT. Based on the CDR3 plus reference TRBV5-6 and TRBJ1-1, the full variable domain is DAGVTQSPTHLIKTRGQQVTLRCSPKSGHDTVSWYQQALGQGPQFIFQYYEEEERQRGNFPDRFSGHQFPNYSSELNVNALLLGDSALYLCASSFRGEAFFGQGTRLTVV.

This clone has a single count. The chain has TRBV6-5 and TRBJ2-7, with a weak D call TRBD1 (6 bases). Per the germline V gene, CDR1 is MNHEY and CDR2 is SVGAGI. The CDR3 is 13 amino acids. V lost 6 bases to trimming and J lost 3 bases, with 12 bases between them. The CDR3 nucleotides are TGTGCCAGCAGCGAGACGGACAGCTACGAGCAGTACTTC. Its translation is CASSETDSYEQYF.

The rearrangement uses TRBV2 and TRBJ1-2, with a weak D call TRBD1 (6 bases). V was trimmed by 2 bases and J by 6 bases, leaving 13 bases between them. CDR1 is SNHLY and CDR2 is FYNNEI in the germline V gene. The CDR3 covers 14 residues. The CDR3 DNA is TGTGCCAGCAGTGAAAAGAGGACAGCACATGGCTACACCTTC. Its translation is CASSEKRTAHGYTF.

The chain joins TRBV9 to TRBJ2-7; TRBD2 matches 14 bases. V was pared by 4 bases and J by 3 bases, with 6 bases of the junction left unmatched. CDR1 is SGDLS and CDR2 is YYNGEE in the germline V gene. There are 16 residues in the CDR3. The CDR3, as DNA: TGTGCCAGCAGCCCCTTTGGGACTAGCGGGGGCTACGAGCAGTACTTC. As protein: CASSPFGTSGGYEQYF.

V and J are TRBV27 and TRBJ1-1, with 7 bases that match TRBD1. Germline lookup yields CDR1 MNHEY and CDR2 SMNVEV (reference sequence). This CDR3 spans 14 amino acids. Trimming at V came to 2 bases and at J to 6 bases, leaving 6 bases not matched to a gene. This CDR3 reads CASSLKPTGPEAFF. The CDR3 DNA sequence: TGTGCCAGCAGTTTAAAACCGACAGGGCCTGAAGCTTTCTTT.

The chain combines TRBV4-1 with TRBJ2-7; the match to TRBD1 covers 9 bases. The CDR3 runs 16 residues. The V and J ends lost 2 bases and 3 bases, in that order; junction bases with no gene match: 8. Per the germline V gene, CDR1 is MGHRA and CDR2 is YSYEKL. CDR3 sequence: CASSQLGQGNYYEQYF. CDR3 sequence (DNA): TGCGCCAGCAGCCAACTAGGACAGGGGAATTACTACGAGCAGTACTTC.

The J gene is TRBJ1-1, the V gene TRBV7-6, with a weak D call TRBD1 (5 bases). CDR1 is SGHVS and CDR2 is FNYEAQ in the germline V gene. Trimming pared 0 bases from V and 2 bases from J, leaving 10 bases between. The CDR3 has 15 residues. The chain's CDR3 is CASSLAPGGNTEAFF. CDR3 nucleotides: TGTGCCAGCAGCTTAGCGCCCGGGGGTAACACTGAAGCTTTCTTT.

This rearrangement joins TRBV28 to TRBJ2-1, with 14 bases lining up with TRBD2. J lost 7 bases, V lost 2 bases, and 7 bases had no gene match. Germline V gene lookup returns CDR1 MDHEN and CDR2 SYDVKM. The CDR3 sequence is 17 residues long. This CDR3 reads CASSLRRTSGGINEQFF. The CDR3 nucleotides are TGTGCCAGCAGTTTACGAAGGACTAGCGGGGGGATTAATGAGCAGTTCTTC.